The 18 T cell receptor beta chains listed next were all sequenced from one sample in a study of Ad26.COV2.S vaccination and SARS-CoV-2 variants (dated by TCRdb to the early 2020s). What the treatment or condition label conveys for this sample: around 19 received Ad26.COV2.S at low or high dose, single or two shots; roughly five received placebo; per-sample allocation not given. Repertoires of vaccine and placebo recipients were sequenced from samples taken on day 63 after the first injection. The receptor library was made with the immunoSEQ multiplex PCR assay. TCRdb retrieved this table from immuneACCESS and kept in-frame rearrangements only. Not all clones are present; in checked studies, unresolved V genes account for under half, and no reason is known for the remainder. The sample table shows a few hundred thousand clones, and roughly 90% are seen once. The leading ten clones occupy 3.6% of the sample.

The sequencing used peripheral blood, collected in a trial of Ad26.COV2.S vaccine versus placebo. The receptors originated from a person aged 18-60 years who received the Ad26.COV2.S COVID-19 vaccine or a placebo.

The J gene is TRBJ2-7, the V gene TRBV28, with 11 positions matching TRBD2. The CDR3 is 18 amino acids. Germline V gene sequence: CDR1 MDHEN, CDR2 SYDVKM. V shed 3 bases and J 0 bases; nucleotides not matched to a gene: 10. The CDR3 DNA reads as TGTGCCAGCAGTTTGCCTCCCCTAGCGGGGGGCCACTCCTACGAGCAGTACTTC. This gives the protein CASSLPPLAGGHSYEQYF.

This rearrangement joins TRBV29-1 to TRBJ2-1; TRBD1 matches 7 bases. The CDR3 is 23 amino acids. J gave up 5 bases and V 1 base, and 32 bases lay outside the gene matches. CDR1 SQVTM and CDR2 ANQGSEA come from the germline V gene. The CDR3: CSVEGSVLGKTLHTGVLHNEQFF. DNA for the CDR3: TGCAGCGTTGAAGGCTCGGTATTAGGGAAGACTCTTCATACAGGGGTTTTGCACAATGAGCAGTTCTTC.

As regards this clone: The germline gene is not matched at one end of the junction; a read error may be the cause. The V gene is TRBV30, the J gene TRBJ2-7; either TRBD1 or TRBD2 may supply D (5 bases each). Germline CDR1 reads GTSNPN; CDR2 reads SVGIG (reference sequence). The CDR3 is made up of 11 amino acids. DNA for the CDR3: TGTGCCTGGAGTGACATGACAGCCCGGGGCTTC. Protein: CAWSDMTARGF.

The V call is TRBV24-1, the J call TRBJ1-1, with unresolved D. There are 10 residues in the CDR3. Germline CDR1 KGHDR, CDR2 SFDVKD. Trimming removed 9 bases at V and 11 bases at J, with 12 bases between. The DNA of the CDR3 is TGTGCCACCCGTGGTAATGGGGCTTTCTTT. As protein: CATRGNGAFF.

The chain uses TRBV6-1 and TRBJ1-5; D is unclear. V lost 3 bases, J lost 2 bases, and 8 bases lay in between. There are 14 residues in the CDR3. CDR1 and CDR2 from the germline V gene are MNHNS and SASEGT. In nucleotides, the CDR3 is TGTGCCAGCAGTGATAGGGTAGGCAATCAGCCCCAGCATTTT. This encodes CASSDRVGNQPQHF.

The chain combines TRBV19 with TRBJ1-6; D gene uncertain. Germline V gene lookup returns CDR1 LNHDA and CDR2 SQIVND (reference sequence). The CDR3 runs 14 residues. The V gene lost 3 bases and the J gene lost 9 bases, with 12 bases spanning the gap. CDR3 region: CASSIAAVGSPLHF. The CDR3 bases are TGTGCCAGTAGTATCGCCGCGGTGGGTTCACCCCTCCACTTT.

J is TRBJ2-5 and V is TRBV19, with D maybe TRBD1 (5 bases). Germline CDR1 is LNHDA and CDR2 is SQIVND (reference sequence). This CDR3 region has 13 residues. Trimming shortened V by 2 bases and J by 7 bases, and 11 bases separated the two germline ends. The CDR3 region is CASSIQGRGTQYF. The CDR3 region has the DNA TGTGCCAGTAGTATACAGGGTCGTGGGACCCAGTACTTC.

This clone was picked up one time. This chain links TRBV3-1 (or the pseudogene TRBV3-2) with TRBJ1-1; D remains ambiguous. Germline-derived CDR1 and CDR2 are LGHDT and YNNKEL (reference sequence). V was pared by 4 bases and J by 1 base, with 7 bases between. The CDR3 has 13 residues. DNA for the CDR3: TGTGCCAGCAGCCTGGTGGGGAACACTGAAGCTTTCTTT. Encoded protein: CASSLVGNTEAFF.

This chain joins TRBV4-1 and TRBJ1-2; D is uncertain. The CDR3 is 14 amino acids. Germline CDR1 is MGHRA and CDR2 is YSYEKL. V shed 4 bases and J shed 1 base, with 10 bases lying between them. The chain's CDR3 is CASSPEGFNYGYTF. For the CDR3, the DNA is TGCGCCAGCAGCCCCGAGGGCTTTAACTATGGCTACACCTTC.

The chain recombines TRBV5-4 with TRBJ2-7, with 7 positions matching TRBD2. Germline CDR1 is SGHNT and CDR2 is YYREEE (reference sequence). The CDR3 spans 15 residues. Losses at the gene ends were 4 bases for V and 1 base for J; bases not matched to a gene: 8. Here the CDR3 DNA reads TGTGCCAGCAGCCAGGTTGGGACTACTTCCTACGAGCAGTACTTC. Translated: CASSQVGTTSYEQYF.

The J gene is TRBJ2-7, the V gene TRBV19; no reliable D call. CDR3 length: 13 residues. Germline CDR1 LNHDA, CDR2 SQIVND (reference sequence). Trimming cost V 3 bases and J 6 bases, with 12 bases left between them. The CDR3 DNA is TGTGCCAGTAGTATCCCCTGGTTGGGCGAGCAGTACTTC. Protein sequence: CASSIPWLGEQYF.

The CDR3 region has the DNA TGTGCCGCCGGGAAAACCACCGGGGAGCTGTTTTTT. This codes for CAAGKTTGELFF. The chain has TRBV24-1 and TRBJ2-2, with D perhaps matching TRBD2 (5 bases). CDR3 length: 12 amino acids. V lost 12 bases and J lost 4, with 11 bases in between. Germline CDR1 and CDR2: KGHDR and SFDVKD.

J is TRBJ2-2 and V is TRBV11-3, with 7 positions matching TRBD1. Germline assignment: CDR1 SGHNT and CDR2 YENEEA. V trimming: 4 bases; J trimming: 7 bases; junction bases outside the gene matches: 18. This CDR3 is 18 amino acids long. The CDR3 nucleotides are TGTGCCAGCAGCTCAAAGAAGGGGCTCACAGGGGTCAGCGGGGAGCTGTTTTTT. This codes for CASSSKKGLTGVSGELFF. The entire variable domain, with the rest obtained from reference TRBV11-3 and TRBJ2-2, is as follows: EAGVVQSPRYKIIEKKQPVAFWCNPISGHNTLYWYLQNLGQGPELLIRYENEEAVDDSQLPKDRFSAERLKGVDSTLKIQPAELGDSAVYLCASSSKKGLTGVSGELFFGEGSRLTVL.

The V and J genes are TRBV3-1 (or the pseudogene TRBV3-2) and TRBJ2-5, with a possible D match to TRBD2 (6 bases). The CDR3 is 15 amino acids. Trimming removed 1 base at V and 4 bases at J, with 13 bases between. From germline, CDR1 is LGHDT and CDR2 YNNKEL (reference sequence). This CDR3 is CASSQAGRGVETQYF. CDR3 bases: TGTGCCAGCAGCCAAGCCGGGCGGGGAGTAGAGACCCAGTACTTC.

This clone was picked up a small number of times. The rearrangement links TRBV28 to TRBJ1-1; unclear D gene. Per the germline V gene, CDR1 is MDHEN and CDR2 is SYDVKM. Trimming took 5 bases from V and 11 from J, leaving 21 bases between them. The CDR3 contains 14 residues. In DNA, the CDR3 is TGTGCCAGCAGTGGTGGAAGGGTTGCTGAAGGGGCTTTCTTT. It is translated as CASSGGRVAEGAFF.

The rearrangement joins TRBV7-3 to TRBJ1-6; TRBD1 might be the D (6 bases). This CDR3 spans 17 amino acids. Trimming cost V 4 bases and J 9 bases, with 22 bases left between them. Germline V gives CDR1 SGHTA, CDR2 FQGTGA. CDR3 nucleotides: TGTGCCAGCAGCTCCCGGAAAGCACAGGGAGGTGTTTCACCCCTCCACTTT. Protein: CASSSRKAQGGVSPLHF.

The genes are TRBV7-6 and TRBJ2-3; 13 bases agree with TRBD2. V gave up 3 bases and J gave up 6 bases; unmatched junction bases: 6. This CDR3 comprises 16 residues. The germline V gene encodes CDR1 SGHVS and CDR2 FNYEAQ. The CDR3 DNA sequence: TGTGCCAGCAGCTTTGGGACTAGCGGGGTCCTGGATACGCAGTATTTT. Its translation: CASSFGTSGVLDTQYF.

V usage is TRBV4-3 and J usage is TRBJ1-1; no clear D gene. CDR1 LGHNA and CDR2 YSLEER come from the germline V gene. The germline V and J ends were trimmed by 4 bases and 6 bases, with 12 bases remaining between them. This CDR3 has 13 amino acids. The chain's CDR3 is CASSLRIRAEAFF. In DNA form, the CDR3 reads TGCGCCAGCAGCCTACGAATAAGGGCTGAAGCTTTCTTT.